This section outlines one T cell receptor beta chain sequence together with its context. This entry is derived from a study of blood T cell repertoires in COVID-19. About the study: The origin of the acute and convalescent COVID-19 samples was the United States, Italy and Spain. The analysed material was cDNA or gDNA that came from T cells, B-cell-depleted T cells, or PBMCs.

The CDR3 runs to 13 residues. Germline-derived CDR1 and CDR2 are LNHDA and SQIVND (reference sequence). The V end was cut by 2 bases, the J end by 2 bases, with 6 bases between. Sequencing used immunoSEQ multiplex PCR; TCRdb keeps in-frame clones, though not all of them. The data contain under 250,000 clones, roughly 82% of them seen just once; the ten biggest clones take up about 4.5%. This sequence was found in a woman aged 70-85 years with acute or convalescent COVID-19. Material: peripheral blood. The genes are TRBV19 and TRBJ1-2; D gene uncertain. CDR3 amino acids: CASSIYSNYGYTF. The CDR3 region has the DNA TGTGCCAGTAGTATATACAGCAACTATGGCTACACCTTC.